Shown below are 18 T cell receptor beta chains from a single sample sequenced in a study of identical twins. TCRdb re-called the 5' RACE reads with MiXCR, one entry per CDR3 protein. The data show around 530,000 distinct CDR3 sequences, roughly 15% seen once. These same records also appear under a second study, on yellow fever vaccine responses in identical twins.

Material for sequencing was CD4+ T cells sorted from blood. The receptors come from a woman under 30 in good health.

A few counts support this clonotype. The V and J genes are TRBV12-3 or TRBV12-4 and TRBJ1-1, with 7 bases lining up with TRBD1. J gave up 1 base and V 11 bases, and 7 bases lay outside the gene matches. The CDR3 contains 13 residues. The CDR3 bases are TGTGCCGGGATGGGACAGTCGAACACTGAAGCTTTCTTT. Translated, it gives CAGMGQSNTEAFF.

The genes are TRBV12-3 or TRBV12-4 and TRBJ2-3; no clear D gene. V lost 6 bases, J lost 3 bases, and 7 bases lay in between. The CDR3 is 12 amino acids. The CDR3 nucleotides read TGTGCCAGCAGGGACCTAACAGATACGCAGTATTTT. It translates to CASRDLTDTQYF.

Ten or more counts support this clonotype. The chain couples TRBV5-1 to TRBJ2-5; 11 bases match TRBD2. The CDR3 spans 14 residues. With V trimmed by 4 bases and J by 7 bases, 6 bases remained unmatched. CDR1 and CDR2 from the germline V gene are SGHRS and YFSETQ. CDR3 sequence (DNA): TGCGCCAGCAGCCTACTAGCGGGAGATTTGACCCAGTACTTC. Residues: CASSLLAGDLTQYF.

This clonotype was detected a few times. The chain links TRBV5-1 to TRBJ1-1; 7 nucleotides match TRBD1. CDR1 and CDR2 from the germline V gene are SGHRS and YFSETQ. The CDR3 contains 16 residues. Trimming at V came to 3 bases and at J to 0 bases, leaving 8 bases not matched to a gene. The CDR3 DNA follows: TGCGCCAGCAGCTCGACAGGGACACAGCTGAACACTGAAGCTTTCTTT. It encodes CASSSTGTQLNTEAFF. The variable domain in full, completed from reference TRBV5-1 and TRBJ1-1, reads KAGVTQTPRYLIKTRGQQVTLSCSPISGHRSVSWYQQTPGQGLQFLFEYFSETQRNKGNFPGRFSGRQFSNSRSEMNVSTLELGDSALYLCASSSTGTQLNTEAFFGQGTRLTVV.

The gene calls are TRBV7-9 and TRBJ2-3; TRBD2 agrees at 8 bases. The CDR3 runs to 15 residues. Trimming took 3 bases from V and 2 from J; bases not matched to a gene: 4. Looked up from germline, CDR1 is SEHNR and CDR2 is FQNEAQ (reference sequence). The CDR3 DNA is TGTGCCAGCAGCTTTACTAGCGGACACACAGATACGCAGTATTTT. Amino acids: CASSFTSGHTDTQYF.

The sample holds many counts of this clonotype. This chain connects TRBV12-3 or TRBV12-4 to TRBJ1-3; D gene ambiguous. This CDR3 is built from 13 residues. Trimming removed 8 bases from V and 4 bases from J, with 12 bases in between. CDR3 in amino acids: CASDTGLGNTIYF. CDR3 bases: TGTGCCAGCGACACTGGCCTCGGAAACACCATATATTTT.

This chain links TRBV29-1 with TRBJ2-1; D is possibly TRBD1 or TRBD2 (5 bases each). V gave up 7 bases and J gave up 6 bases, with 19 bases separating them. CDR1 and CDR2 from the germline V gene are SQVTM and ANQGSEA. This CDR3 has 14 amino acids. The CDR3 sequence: CSALRDHLANEQFF. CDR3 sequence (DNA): TGCAGCGCCCTCCGGGACCACTTAGCCAATGAGCAGTTCTTC.

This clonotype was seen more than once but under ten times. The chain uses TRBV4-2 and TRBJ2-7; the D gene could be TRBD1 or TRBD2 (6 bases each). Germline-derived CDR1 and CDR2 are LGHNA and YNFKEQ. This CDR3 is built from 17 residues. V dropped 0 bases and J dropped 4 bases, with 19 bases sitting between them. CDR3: CASSQDLGGPTGYEQYF. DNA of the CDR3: TGTGCCAGCAGCCAAGATCTTGGGGGGCCGACGGGGTACGAGCAGTACTTC.

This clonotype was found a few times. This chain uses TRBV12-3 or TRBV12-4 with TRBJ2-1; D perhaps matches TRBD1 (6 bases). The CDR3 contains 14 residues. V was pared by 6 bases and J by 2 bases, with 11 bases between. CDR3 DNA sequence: TGTGCCAGCAGAATTACAGGGACCTACAATGAGCAGTTCTTC. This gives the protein CASRITGTYNEQFF.

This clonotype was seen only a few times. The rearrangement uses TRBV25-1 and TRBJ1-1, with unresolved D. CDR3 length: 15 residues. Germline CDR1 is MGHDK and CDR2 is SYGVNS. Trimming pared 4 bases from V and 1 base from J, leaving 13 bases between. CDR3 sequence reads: CASSGRGPRNTEAFF. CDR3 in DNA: TGTGCCAGCAGTGGCCGAGGACCGAGGAACACTGAAGCTTTCTTT.

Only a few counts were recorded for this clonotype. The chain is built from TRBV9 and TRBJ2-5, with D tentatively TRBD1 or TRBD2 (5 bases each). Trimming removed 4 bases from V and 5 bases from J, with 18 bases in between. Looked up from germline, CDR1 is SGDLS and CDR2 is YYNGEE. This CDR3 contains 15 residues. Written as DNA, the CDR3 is TGTGCCAGCAGCTCCCGGGACGTGGTGGTGGAGACCCAGTACTTC. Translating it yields CASSSRDVVVETQYF. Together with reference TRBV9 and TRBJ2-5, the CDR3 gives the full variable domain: DSGVTQTPKHLITATGQRVTLRCSPRSGDLSVYWYQQSLDQGLQFLIQYYNGEERAKGNILERFSAQQFPDLHSELNLSSLELGDSALYFCASSSRDVVVETQYFGPGTRLLVL.

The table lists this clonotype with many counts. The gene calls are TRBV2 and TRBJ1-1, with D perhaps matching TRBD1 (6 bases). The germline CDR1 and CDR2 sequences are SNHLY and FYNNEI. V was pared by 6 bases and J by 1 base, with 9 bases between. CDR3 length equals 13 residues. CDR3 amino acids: CASSRDTNTEAFF. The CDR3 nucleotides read TGTGCCAGCAGCCGGGACACGAACACTGAAGCTTTCTTT.

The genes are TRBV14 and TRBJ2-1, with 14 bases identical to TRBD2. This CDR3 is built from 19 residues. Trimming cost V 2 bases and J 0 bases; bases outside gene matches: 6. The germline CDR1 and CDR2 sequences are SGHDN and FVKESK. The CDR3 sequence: CASSQWTSGRPSSYNEQFF. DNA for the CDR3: TGTGCCAGCAGCCAATGGACTAGCGGGAGGCCCAGCTCCTACAATGAGCAGTTCTTC.

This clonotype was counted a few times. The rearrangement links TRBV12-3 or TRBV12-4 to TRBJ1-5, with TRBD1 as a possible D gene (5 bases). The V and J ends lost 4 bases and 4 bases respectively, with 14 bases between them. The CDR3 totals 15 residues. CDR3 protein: CASSSGRLSNQPQHF. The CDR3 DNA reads TGTGCCAGCAGTTCGGGACGGTTATCAAATCAGCCCCAGCATTTT.

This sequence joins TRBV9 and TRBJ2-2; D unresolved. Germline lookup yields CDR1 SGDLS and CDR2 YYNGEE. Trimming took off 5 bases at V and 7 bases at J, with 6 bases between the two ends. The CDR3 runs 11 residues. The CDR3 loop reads CASRANGELFF. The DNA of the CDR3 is TGTGCCAGCAGGGCGAACGGGGAGCTGTTTTTT.

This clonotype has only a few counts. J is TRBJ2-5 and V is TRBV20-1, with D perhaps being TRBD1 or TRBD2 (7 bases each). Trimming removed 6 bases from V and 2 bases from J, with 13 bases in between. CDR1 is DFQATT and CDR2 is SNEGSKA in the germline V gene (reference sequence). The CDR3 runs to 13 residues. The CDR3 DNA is TGCAGTGCCAGGGGGGGGATTCAAGAGACCCAGTACTTC. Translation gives CSARGGIQETQYF.

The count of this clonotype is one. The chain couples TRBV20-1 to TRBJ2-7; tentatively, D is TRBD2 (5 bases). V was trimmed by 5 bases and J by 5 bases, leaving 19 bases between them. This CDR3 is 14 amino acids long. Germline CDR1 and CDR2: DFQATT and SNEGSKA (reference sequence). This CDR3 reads CSAGGLGPLHEQYF. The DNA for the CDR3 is TGCAGTGCTGGTGGACTTGGACCTCTCCACGAGCAGTACTTC.

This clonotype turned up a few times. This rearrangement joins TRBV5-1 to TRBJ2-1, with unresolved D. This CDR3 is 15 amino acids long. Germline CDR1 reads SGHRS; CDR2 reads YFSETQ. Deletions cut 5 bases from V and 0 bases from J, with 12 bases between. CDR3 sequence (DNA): TGCGCCAGCAGTCCCACCCTGAGCTCCTACAATGAGCAGTTCTTC. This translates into CASSPTLSSYNEQFF.